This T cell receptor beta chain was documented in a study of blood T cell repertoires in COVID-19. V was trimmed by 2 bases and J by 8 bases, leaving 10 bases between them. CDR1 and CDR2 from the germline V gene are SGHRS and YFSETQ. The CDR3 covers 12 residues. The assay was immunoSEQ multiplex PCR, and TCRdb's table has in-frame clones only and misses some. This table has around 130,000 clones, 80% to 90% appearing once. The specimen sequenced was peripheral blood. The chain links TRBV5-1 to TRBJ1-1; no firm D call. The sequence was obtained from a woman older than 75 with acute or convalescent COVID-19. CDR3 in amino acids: CASSFFGEEAFF. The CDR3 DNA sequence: TGCGCCAGCAGCTTTTTCGGGGAAGAAGCTTTCTTT.